The rows below give T cell receptor beta chains drawn from one sample of a study of OX40 agonist ivuxolimab in advanced cancers. Sequencing was performed with immunoSEQ multiplex PCR; in TCRdb, only in-frame clones are kept and a portion is missing. The sample carries under 85,000 clones, around 90% recorded once. Sequences were derived from CD4+ or CD8+ T cells sorted from blood, sampled in a trial of the OX40 agonist ivuxolimab. The origin of the receptors is an adult with an advanced solid tumor such as melanoma, head and neck, liver or kidney cancer. CDR3s include the opening cysteine and the closing phenylalanine or tryptophan. Each record gives: V gene, clone size, D gene, J gene, CDR3 DNA, CDR3 protein. The D gene is left open where the match is weak. Not all rows give a size; the values are once, few, many and, for expanded clones, a class.

V gene: TRBV30
clone size: NA
D gene: TRBD1
J gene: TRBJ2-5
CDR3 DNA: TGTGCCTACGACAGGGGACATGAGACCCAGTACTTC
CDR3 protein: CAYDRGHETQYF

V gene: TRBV5-1
clone size: NA
D gene: TRBD1
J gene: TRBJ2-1
CDR3 DNA: TGCGCCAGCAGCTTGGCAGGGACAGGCTACAATGAGCAGTTCTTC
CDR3 protein: CASSLAGTGYNEQFF

V gene: TRBV4-3
clone size: medium-sized
D gene: NA
J gene: TRBJ2-1
CDR3 DNA: TGCGCCAGCAGCCAAGACGCTAGGGGGTTTTACAATGAGCAGTTCTTC
CDR3 protein: CASSQDARGFYNEQFF

V gene: TRBV7-9
clone size: NA
D gene: NA
J gene: TRBJ2-5
CDR3 DNA: TGTGCCCGATGGGAACGGCCGCCCCAAGAGACCCAGTACTTC
CDR3 protein: CARWERPPQETQYF

V gene: TRBV27
clone size: NA
D gene: TRBD1
J gene: TRBJ1-2
CDR3 DNA: TGTGCCAGCAGTAGCCAGGGGGCACAGATTCTGACCGGCGGCTACACCTTC
CDR3 protein: CASSSQGAQILTGGYTF

V gene: TRBV11-2
clone size: NA
D gene: TRBD1
J gene: TRBJ1-4
CDR3 DNA: TGTGCCAGCAGCCGACAGGGGGCAGGAACTAATGAAAAACTGTTTTTT
CDR3 protein: CASSRQGAGTNEKLFF

V gene: TRBV4-3
clone size: NA
D gene: TRBD1
J gene: TRBJ2-1
CDR3 DNA: TGCGCCAGCAGCCCAAGAGCACAGGGGAGCTCCTACAATGAGCAGTTCTTC
CDR3 protein: CASSPRAQGSSYNEQFF

V gene: TRBV9
clone size: NA
D gene: TRBD2
J gene: TRBJ2-1
CDR3 DNA: TGTGCCAGCAGCGTACGATCCTCCCGCGGGGGGAACTACAATGAGCAGTTCTTC
CDR3 protein: CASSVRSSRGGNYNEQFF

V gene: TRBV5-1
clone size: NA
D gene: NA
J gene: TRBJ1-3
CDR3 DNA: TGCGCCAGCAGCTTCAGGGGTAGTTTGTCTTCGGAGGGAAACACCATATATTTT
CDR3 protein: CASSFRGSLSSEGNTIYF

V gene: TRBV19
clone size: few
D gene: TRBD2
J gene: TRBJ2-5
CDR3 DNA: TGTGCCAGTAGTATTCTAGCGGGGGGGCTTGAGACCCAGTACTTC
CDR3 protein: CASSILAGGLETQYF

V gene: TRBV7-3
clone size: once
D gene: TRBD1
J gene: TRBJ1-1
CDR3 DNA: TGTGCCAGCAGCCTCGGACAGGTTAACACTGAAGCTTTCTTT
CDR3 protein: CASSLGQVNTEAFF

V gene: TRBV6-5
clone size: NA
D gene: NA
J gene: TRBJ1-2
CDR3 DNA: TGTGCCAGCAGTTATGAATGGCAGGGGATCGGAAATGGCTACACCTTC
CDR3 protein: CASSYEWQGIGNGYTF

V gene: TRBV19
clone size: NA
D gene: NA
J gene: TRBJ2-1
CDR3 DNA: TGTGCCAGTAGCAGAATAGAGGTCTATGAGCAGTTCTTC
CDR3 protein: CASSRIEVYEQFF

V gene: TRBV4-3
clone size: NA
D gene: TRBD1
J gene: TRBJ1-1
CDR3 DNA: TGCGCCAGCAGCCAAGATGCTTACAGGGGAAACACTGAAGCTTTCTTT
CDR3 protein: CASSQDAYRGNTEAFF

V gene: TRBV27
clone size: NA
D gene: TRBD2
J gene: TRBJ2-3
CDR3 DNA: TGTGCCAGCAGTTTATCGGTAGCGGGAGCAGATACGCAGTATTTT
CDR3 protein: CASSLSVAGADTQYF

V gene: TRBV6-1
clone size: NA
D gene: TRBD2
J gene: TRBJ2-1
CDR3 DNA: TGTGCCAGCGGGGAAGGACTAGCGGATAACAATGAGCAGTTCTTC
CDR3 protein: CASGEGLADNNEQFF

V gene: TRBV5-8
clone size: NA
D gene: NA
J gene: TRBJ2-1
CDR3 DNA: TGTGCCAGCAGCTTCGGGCGGAGCTCCTACAATGAGCAGTTCTTC
CDR3 protein: CASSFGRSSYNEQFF

V gene: TRBV19
clone size: NA
D gene: TRBD2
J gene: TRBJ2-7
CDR3 DNA: TGTGCCAGTAATGCGGCGGGGGGCTACCCCTACGAGCAGTACTTC
CDR3 protein: CASNAAGGYPYEQYF

V gene: TRBV29-1
clone size: once
D gene: NA
J gene: TRBJ1-2
CDR3 DNA: TGCAGCGCTGTGAGGGGTAACTATGGCTACACCTTC
CDR3 protein: CSAVRGNYGYTF

V gene: TRBV19
clone size: NA
D gene: NA
J gene: TRBJ1-1
CDR3 DNA: TGTGCCAGTTCCTTCAGGGGGAACACTGAAGCTTTCTTT
CDR3 protein: CASSFRGNTEAFF

V gene: TRBV28
clone size: NA
D gene: NA
J gene: TRBJ1-6
CDR3 DNA: TGTGCCAGCAGTTTAAACACAGAACTCTCCTATAATTCACCCCTCCACTTT
CDR3 protein: CASSLNTELSYNSPLHF

V gene: TRBV18
clone size: NA
D gene: TRBD1
J gene: TRBJ1-5
CDR3 DNA: TGTGCCAGCTCAACCTCCGGGACAGTAAGCAATCAGCCCCAGCATTTT
CDR3 protein: CASSTSGTVSNQPQHF

V gene: TRBV25-1
clone size: NA
D gene: TRBD1
J gene: TRBJ1-3
CDR3 DNA: TGTGCCAGCGGCCCAACAGGGGCTGGAAACACCATATATTTT
CDR3 protein: CASGPTGAGNTIYF

V gene: TRBV9
clone size: NA
D gene: TRBD2
J gene: TRBJ2-5
CDR3 DNA: TGTGCCAGCAGCGTAGAGCGGGGGGGTCAAGAGACCCAGTACTTC
CDR3 protein: CASSVERGGQETQYF

V gene: TRBV7-3
clone size: NA
D gene: TRBD1
J gene: TRBJ2-7
CDR3 DNA: TGTGCCAGCAGCTTAACCCCAGGGGGTGAAGAGTCCTACGAGCAGTACTTC
CDR3 protein: CASSLTPGGEESYEQYF

V gene: TRBV7-2
clone size: NA
D gene: NA
J gene: TRBJ2-3
CDR3 DNA: TGTGCCAGCAGACGAGGGGGACCCACAGATACGCAGTATTTT
CDR3 protein: CASRRGGPTDTQYF

V gene: TRBV11-3
clone size: NA
D gene: TRBD1
J gene: TRBJ2-5
CDR3 DNA: TGTGCCAGCAGCCTCAGAGGATTCGGGGACAGGGGATCAGGCCAAGAGACCCAGTACTTC
CDR3 protein: CASSLRGFGDRGSGQETQYF

V gene: TRBV28
clone size: NA
D gene: NA
J gene: TRBJ2-5
CDR3 DNA: TGTGCCAGCAGTCCCCGCAGCCTGGGGGAGACCCAGTACTTC
CDR3 protein: CASSPRSLGETQYF

V gene: TRBV28
clone size: NA
D gene: NA
J gene: TRBJ2-2
CDR3 DNA: TGTGCCAGCAGTCCAGGGCAGGTCACCACCGGGGAGCTGTTTTTT
CDR3 protein: CASSPGQVTTGELFF

V gene: TRBV6-1
clone size: NA
D gene: TRBD1
J gene: TRBJ2-2
CDR3 DNA: TGTGCCAGCAGGATGGACAGGGGACGTACCGGGGAGCTGTTTTTT
CDR3 protein: CASRMDRGRTGELFF

V gene: TRBV7-3
clone size: NA
D gene: TRBD1
J gene: TRBJ2-5
CDR3 DNA: TGTGCCAGCAGCTCCGGGACAGGGTACGAAGAGACCCAGTACTTC
CDR3 protein: CASSSGTGYEETQYF

V gene: TRBV7-9
clone size: NA
D gene: NA
J gene: TRBJ1-1
CDR3 DNA: TGTGCCAGCAGTCCGAGGGGGGGGAACACTGAAGCTTTCTTT
CDR3 protein: CASSPRGGNTEAFF

V gene: TRBV2
clone size: once
D gene: NA
J gene: TRBJ2-4
CDR3 DNA: TGTGCCAGCAGTGTCGGGCAGGGTACCAAAAACATTCAGTACTTC
CDR3 protein: CASSVGQGTKNIQYF

V gene: TRBV6-6
clone size: NA
D gene: NA
J gene: TRBJ1-1
CDR3 DNA: TGTGCCAGCAGTTACGGTAGGGGACAAGTGAACACTGAAGCTTTCTTT
CDR3 protein: CASSYGRGQVNTEAFF

V gene: TRBV7-2
clone size: NA
D gene: NA
J gene: TRBJ1-4
CDR3 DNA: TGTGCCAGCAGCTTAACGGGAGAGGCAGGAACTAATGAAAAACTGTTTTTT
CDR3 protein: CASSLTGEAGTNEKLFF

V gene: TRBV5-8
clone size: NA
D gene: TRBD2
J gene: TRBJ2-5
CDR3 DNA: TGTGCCAGCAGCTCAGGACTAGCGGGACCAGAGACCCAGTACTTC
CDR3 protein: CASSSGLAGPETQYF

V gene: TRBV9
clone size: NA
D gene: NA
J gene: TRBJ1-3
CDR3 DNA: TGTGCCAGCAGCGGTACGAACTCTGGAAACACCATATATTTT
CDR3 protein: CASSGTNSGNTIYF

V gene: TRBV6-5
clone size: once
D gene: NA
J gene: TRBJ1-2
CDR3 DNA: TGTGCCAGCAGTTACTCGTTTCGGAATCCTAACTATGGCTACACCTTC
CDR3 protein: CASSYSFRNPNYGYTF

V gene: TRBV28
clone size: NA
D gene: NA
J gene: TRBJ2-3
CDR3 DNA: TGTGCCAGCAGCCTCCAGGGGGGAAACACAGATACGCAGTATTTT
CDR3 protein: CASSLQGGNTDTQYF

V gene: TRBV5-1
clone size: NA
D gene: NA
J gene: TRBJ2-7
CDR3 DNA: TGCGCCAGCAGCATCGCCGGGACTCCGTCCTACGAGCAGTACTTC
CDR3 protein: CASSIAGTPSYEQYF

V gene: TRBV11-3
clone size: NA
D gene: TRBD2
J gene: TRBJ2-1
CDR3 DNA: TGTGCCAGCAGCTTAGGAACACTAGCGGGCGATAGCTCCTACAATGAGCAGTTCTTC
CDR3 protein: CASSLGTLAGDSSYNEQFF

V gene: TRBV13
clone size: NA
D gene: TRBD1
J gene: TRBJ1-1
CDR3 DNA: TGTGCCAGCACCAAGGACAGGGATCGCGGCACTGAAGCTTTCTTT
CDR3 protein: CASTKDRDRGTEAFF

V gene: TRBV2
clone size: NA
D gene: NA
J gene: TRBJ1-5
CDR3 DNA: TGTGCCAGCAGTGACGGAGGATATAGCAATCAGCCCCAGCATTTT
CDR3 protein: CASSDGGYSNQPQHF

V gene: TRBV7-2
clone size: NA
D gene: NA
J gene: TRBJ2-5
CDR3 DNA: TGTGCCAGCAGCTTAGCAAGAGAAGAGACCCAGTACTTC
CDR3 protein: CASSLAREETQYF

V gene: TRBV27
clone size: NA
D gene: NA
J gene: TRBJ1-1
CDR3 DNA: TGTGCCAGCAGCCTCTTTGGGACGGCGAACACTGAAGCTTTCTTT
CDR3 protein: CASSLFGTANTEAFF